This T cell receptor beta chain was sequenced during a study of T-cell reconstitution after alpha-beta-depleted transplantation in children. This clonotype was counted many times. In germline, CDR1 is DFQATT, CDR2 SNEGSKA (reference sequence). The CDR3 spans 15 residues. The V gene lost 0 bases and the J gene lost 8 bases, with 16 bases spanning the gap. Using unique molecular identifiers, the investigators prepared the TCRbeta library. Each CDR3 protein gets one entry after TCRdb re-called the PCR reads with MiXCR. Of under 300,000 distinct CDR3 sequences in the sample, approximately 9.8% were seen once.

The chain joins TRBV20-1 to TRBJ1-4; D may be TRBD1 (5 bases). The sample consisted of PBMCs from the stem cell graft donor, taken from the stem cell graft. The receptor was isolated from a human donor who donated a stem cell graft to a child with SCID. The CDR3, as DNA: TGCAGTGCTAGAGATGAGTGGAGGGGTAGCGAAAAACTGTTTTTT. Its protein product is CSARDEWRGSEKLFF.